This TCR beta chain was found in a study of tumor-infiltrating lymphocytes in primary liver carcinoma. The study, taken as a whole, reports: Paired tumor-adjacent and tumor-blood samples overlapped less than tumor region pairs did.

The investigators made TCR beta cDNA from about 510 ng total RNA, using a constant-region primer. Libraries for TCR beta were built through three nested multiplex PCR rounds, which together made up a slightly modified ARM-PCR procedure. TRBV1-TRBV30 forward primers and a C-beta reverse primer were used in the first two PCR rounds, which each ran for nine to ten cycles. TCRdb reanalysed the multiplex PCR reads using MiXCR and keeps one entry per CDR3 protein. The sample shows roughly 48,000 distinct CDR3 sequences, over 70% of them seen only once. Concerning this clonotype itself: Its antigen is still unknown.

Co-extraction yielded RNA and DNA from around 20-30 mg of unsorted bulk tissue. Each tumor had five separate regions sampled. Histology found more than 80% viable tumor cells per sample. The ends lost 0 bases at V and 4 bases at J; junction bases unmatched: 13. Germline V CDR1 and CDR2: DFQATT, SNEGSKA (reference sequence). The CDR3 contains 17 residues. The rearrangement uses TRBV20-1 and TRBJ2-7; 9 bases map to TRBD1. Sequences were obtained from liver tumor tissue from sampling region 3. As to subset: tumor region T3, left-lateral pole. This receptor was obtained from a man in his forties or fifties with primary liver carcinoma and hepatitis B virus infection. The CDR3 here is CSARDFIGTGKFYEQYF. The CDR3 nucleotides read TGCAGTGCTAGAGATTTTATCGGGACAGGGAAATTTTACGAGCAGTACTTC.